These 21 T cell receptor beta chains share one sample of origin, sequenced in a study of cytomegalovirus exposure and HLA in healthy donors. The PCR ran on 60 Vbeta and 13 Jbeta primers. TCRdb's table, derived via immunoSEQ multiplex PCR, lists solely in-frame clones and lacks some. Of 78,000 or so clones detected, about 81% appear once; the ten largest clones hold roughly 2.3%. The sample comprised PBMCs. The receptors stem from a woman between 50 and 59 years old in good health and CMV-seronegative.

The rearrangement uses TRBV4-2 and TRBJ1-3; maybe TRBD1 (5 bases). CDR1 LGHNA and CDR2 YNFKEQ come from the germline V gene. Trimming took 5 bases from V and 0 from J, leaving 17 bases between them. This CDR3 region has 17 residues. CDR3 bases: TGTGCCAGCAGCATCGGGACTGGGGCAAACTCTGGAAACACCATATATTTT. It specifies CASSIGTGANSGNTIYF.

Regarding this clone: At one end, the junction sequence differs from germline, possibly due to a read error. This rearrangement joins TRBV6-1 to TRBJ2-7, with TRBD1 identical over 8 bases. Germline V CDR1 and CDR2: MNHNS, SASEGT. The CDR3 runs 15 residues. The CDR3 nucleotides read TGTGCCAGCAGGGAAGACAGGGGCCGACCTACGGGGCAGTACTTC. Residues: CASREDRGRPTGQYF.

The V and J genes are TRBV12-5 and TRBJ1-2, with D uncertain. Trimming removed 5 bases from V and 1 base from J, with 14 bases in between. This CDR3 is built from 15 residues. Germline V gene lookup returns CDR1 LGHNT and CDR2 FRNRAP. Here the CDR3 reads CASGDPGIGNYGYTF. The CDR3 DNA sequence: TGTGCTAGTGGTGACCCCGGGATAGGTAACTATGGCTACACCTTC.

This sequence joins TRBV7-2 and TRBJ2-5; 10 nucleotides match TRBD2. The CDR3 contains 14 residues. The V and J ends lost 3 bases and 4 bases, in that order; junction bases with no gene match: 2. Germline V gene sequence: CDR1 SGHTA, CDR2 FQGNSA. Here the CDR3 DNA reads TGTGCCAGCAGCTTCAGCGGGGGGGCAGAGACCCAGTACTTC. It yields the protein CASSFSGGAETQYF.

V is TRBV19 and J is TRBJ1-1; D not resolved. The germline V gene has CDR1 LNHDA and CDR2 SQIVND (reference sequence). CDR3 size: 12 residues. V was trimmed by 9 bases and J by 0 bases, leaving 8 bases between them. The CDR3 region is CASTDLNTEAFF. The CDR3 region has the DNA TGTGCCAGCACTGATCTGAACACTGAAGCTTTCTTT.

The chain joins TRBV5-1 to TRBJ2-3, with 8 bases aligning to TRBD1. After removal of 1 base from V and 0 bases from J, the junction contained 19 bases not matched to a gene. Germline assignment: CDR1 SGHRS and CDR2 YFSETQ. This CDR3 has 21 amino acids. For the CDR3, the DNA is TGCGCCAGCAGCTTGACTTACAGGGGGACGAGTCCGGCACCTAGCACAGATACGCAGTATTTT. Protein sequence: CASSLTYRGTSPAPSTDTQYF.

This chain links TRBV7-9 with TRBJ1-1; TRBD1 aligns across 7 bases. The trim removed 4 bases at V and 5 bases at J, leaving 1 base unmatched. Germline CDR1 is SEHNR and CDR2 is FQNEAQ (reference sequence). The CDR3 totals 12 residues. CDR3 region: CASSYRGTEAFF. CDR3 nucleotide sequence: TGTGCCAGCAGCTACAGGGGAACTGAAGCTTTCTTT. The full variable domain, completed using reference TRBV7-9 and TRBJ1-1, is DTGVSQNPRHKITKRGQNVTFRCDPISEHNRLYWYRQTLGQGPEFLTYFQNEAQLEKSRLLSDRFSAERPKGSFSTLEIQRTEQGDSAMYLCASSYRGTEAFFGQGTRLTVV.

The V call is TRBV28, the J call TRBJ1-4, with D unresolved. Trimming took off 2 bases at V and 0 bases at J, with 10 bases between the two ends. This CDR3 spans 16 amino acids. Germline-derived CDR1 and CDR2 are MDHEN and SYDVKM. CDR3 in amino acids: CASSLDIRPTNEKLFF. CDR3 DNA: TGTGCCAGCAGTTTAGACATCAGGCCAACTAATGAAAAACTGTTTTTT.

The chain has TRBV5-1 and TRBJ2-7; the D is unclear. Germline V gives CDR1 SGHRS, CDR2 YFSETQ. This CDR3 spans 13 amino acids. V was trimmed by 4 bases and J by 1 base, leaving 9 bases between them. The CDR3 DNA follows: TGCGCCAGCAGCCCACCACGGTCCTACGAGCAGTACTTC. The encoded protein is CASSPPRSYEQYF.

The CDR3 region is CASSERQEGEQFF. The CDR3 bases are TGCGCCAGCAGTGAGCGGCAGGAAGGTGAGCAGTTCTTC. The chain is built from TRBV10-1 and TRBJ2-1; D ambiguous. V lost 2 bases, J lost 9 bases, and 11 bases lay in between. Germline CDR1 WNHNN, CDR2 SYGVQD (reference sequence). The CDR3 is 13 amino acids.

The rearrangement links TRBV5-6 to TRBJ2-5, with 8 nucleotides matching TRBD2. The germline V gene encodes CDR1 SGHDT and CDR2 YYEEEE. The CDR3 length is 14 residues. J lost 1 base, V lost 1 base, and 0 bases had no gene match. CDR3 residues: CASSLREGQETQYF. The CDR3 DNA reads as TGTGCCAGCAGCTTGCGGGAGGGCCAAGAGACCCAGTACTTC. Drawing the rest from reference TRBV5-6 and TRBJ2-5, the complete variable domain is DAGVTQSPTHLIKTRGQQVTLRCSPKSGHDTVSWYQQALGQGPQFIFQYYEEEERQRGNFPDRFSGHQFPNYSSELNVNALLLGDSALYLCASSLREGQETQYFGPGTRLLVL.

The chain carries TRBV5-1 and TRBJ2-5, with D possibly TRBD1 on 6 matching bases. CDR1 is SGHRS, CDR2 YFSETQ, per germline. This CDR3 is 16 amino acids long. Trimming left V 4 bases short and J 5 bases short, with 21 bases between. The CDR3 reads CASSVNGAQGQETQYF. The DNA for the CDR3 is TGCGCCAGCAGCGTAAATGGGGCGCAGGGGCAGGAGACCCAGTACTTC.

CDR3 sequence (DNA): TGTGCCAGCAGCGTGGGGACTAGCGGGACCACCACAGATACGCAGTATTTT. Protein product: CASSVGTSGTTTDTQYF. This chain links TRBV7-9 with TRBJ2-3; 13 bases map to TRBD2. The CDR3 length is 17 residues. V lost 5 bases to trimming and J lost 2 bases; unmatched junction nucleotides: 7. The germline gives CDR1 SEHNR, CDR2 FQNEAQ (reference sequence). Drawing the rest from reference TRBV7-9 and TRBJ2-3, the complete variable domain is DTGVSQNPRHKITKRGQNVTFRCDPISEHNRLYWYRQTLGQGPEFLTYFQNEAQLEKSRLLSDRFSAERPKGSFSTLEIQRTEQGDSAMYLCASSVGTSGTTTDTQYFGPGTRLTVL.

V usage is TRBV5-1 and J usage is TRBJ1-5; tentatively, D is TRBD1 (5 bases). Germline V gene sequence: CDR1 SGHRS, CDR2 YFSETQ. V was clipped by 0 bases and J by 3 bases, with 10 bases between them. This CDR3 region has 15 residues. The CDR3 nucleotides read TGCGCCAGCAGCTTGGAAGGGGTTGCCAATCAGCCCCAGCATTTT. Its translation is CASSLEGVANQPQHF.

As concerns this clone: Other DNA sequences within the sample encode an identical CDR3. The chain employs TRBV4-1 and TRBJ1-6; the match to TRBD1 covers 8 bases. The CDR3 is 17 residues long. Germline values: CDR1 MGHRA, CDR2 YSYEKL. Unmatched junction bases numbered 9, after V lost 2 bases and J lost 6 bases. CDR3 in amino acids: CASSQYVKDRGNSPLHF. The CDR3 DNA is TGCGCCAGCAGCCAATACGTCAAAGACAGGGGTAATTCACCCCTCCACTTT.

The J gene is TRBJ1-2, the V gene TRBV15; 7 bases agree with TRBD1. V shed 4 bases and J 8 bases; nucleotides not matched to a gene: 10. Germline CDR1 is LNHNV and CDR2 is YYDKDF (reference sequence). CDR3 size: 14 residues. The CDR3 DNA reads TGTGCCACCAGCAAACGGGAGGGGGCGGGGGGCTACACCTTC. It is translated as CATSKREGAGGYTF.

Here the CDR3 DNA reads TGTGCCAGCAGTTACTCTTTGGTAGATCCCGTTTTTTACGTC. Amino acid sequence: CASSYSLVDPVFYV. V gene TRBV6-5 combines with J gene TRBJ2-7, with D unclear. V was cut by 0 bases and J by 13 bases, with 19 bases left in between. The CDR3 is 14 amino acids. CDR1 MNHEY and CDR2 SVGAGI come from the germline V gene.

This chain links TRBV6-4 with TRBJ1-1; 7 nucleotides line up with TRBD1. Trimming removed 6 bases from V and 1 base from J; junction bases left unmatched: 2. The germline V gene encodes CDR1 MRHNA and CDR2 SNTAGT. The CDR3 loop spans 13 amino acids. CDR3 nucleotides: TGTGCCAGCAGAGGGACAGAGAACACTGAAGCTTTCTTT. Translation gives CASRGTENTEAFF.

The CDR3 DNA is TGTGCCAGCAGCCCAACCCAGCGGGGCTCCTACGAGCAGTACTTC. Translated, it gives CASSPTQRGSYEQYF. The chain has TRBV6-5 and TRBJ2-7; TRBD2 matches 7 bases. CDR3 length: 15 amino acids. V shed 6 bases, J shed 0 bases, and the junction held 8 bases outside the gene matches. Germline loops: CDR1 MNHEY, CDR2 SVGAGI.

A single count supports this clone. The chain employs TRBV27 and TRBJ1-5; 7 bases are shared with TRBD1. V shed 6 bases, J shed 7 bases, and the junction held 12 bases outside the gene matches. Germline V gives CDR1 MNHEY, CDR2 SMNVEV (reference sequence). CDR3 length equals 15 residues. The CDR3 loop reads CASSQAGQGDQPQHF. The CDR3 DNA sequence: TGTGCCAGCAGCCAGGCCGGGCAGGGGGACCAGCCCCAGCATTTT.

This clone was seen a handful of times. The chain joins TRBV13 to TRBJ1-6; TRBD1 might be the D (5 bases). The CDR3 sequence is 12 residues long. CDR1 and CDR2 (germline): PRHDT, FYEKMQ (reference sequence). The V gene lost 7 bases and the J gene lost 9 bases, with 10 bases spanning the gap. The CDR3 sequence is CASMRGSSPLHF. The CDR3 nucleotides are TGTGCCAGCATGCGGGGCAGTTCACCCCTCCACTTT.